A single sample is the source of the 26 T cell receptor beta chains below, sequenced in a study of T cells in Graves' hyperthyroidism and ophthalmopathy. Amplified regions were TCR beta CDR3 sequences from RNA transcripts. A first-round RT-PCR of the TCR CDR3 used the HTBI primer set. TCRdb fed the multiplex PCR reads into MiXCR, producing one record per CDR3 protein. The sample lists 300,000 to 450,000 distinct CDR3 sequences; around 13% were seen once. Sequenced input: blood. These receptors came from a woman aged 55 to 70 with Graves' hyperthyroidism.

The chain links TRBV7-6 to TRBJ2-3; TRBD2 might be the D (6 bases). Germline V gives CDR1 SGHVS, CDR2 FNYEAQ. This CDR3 has 14 amino acids. V was trimmed by 3 bases and J by 3 bases, leaving 10 bases between them. The DNA for the CDR3 is TGTGCCAGCAGCTTTACGGGGGATACAGATACGCAGTATTTT. This encodes CASSFTGDTDTQYF. The variable domain in full, completed from reference TRBV7-6 and TRBJ2-3, reads GAGVSQSPRYKVTKRGQDVALRCDPISGHVSLYWYRQALGQGPEFLTYFNYEAQQDKSGLPNDRFSAERPEGSISTLTIQRTEQRDSAMYRCASSFTGDTDTQYFGPGTRLTVL.

This clonotype was seen at least ten times. The chain links TRBV4-1 to TRBJ2-7, with D unclear. This CDR3 is 14 amino acids long. CDR1 and CDR2 from the germline V gene are MGHRA and YSYEKL. V was shortened by 0 bases and J by 2 bases, with 8 bases between the two germline ends. The CDR3 region is CASSQDRGPYEQYF. DNA for the CDR3: TGCGCCAGCAGCCAAGATCGTGGGCCCTACGAGCAGTACTTC.

A note on this clonotype: With a much larger clone just one base away, this may be a read error. The rearrangement joins TRBV2 to TRBJ2-2; D remains ambiguous. The germline gives CDR1 SNHLY, CDR2 FYNNEI. This CDR3 comprises 14 residues. V lost 7 bases to trimming and J lost 7 bases, with 16 bases between them. This chain's CDR3 is CASNKAELGGELFF. The CDR3 DNA sequence: TGTGCCAGCAATAAGGCTGAACTGGGCGGGGAGCTGTTTTTT.

The chain joins TRBV28 to TRBJ2-2; D unresolved. Trimming stripped 8 bases from V and 0 bases from J, with 4 bases between. The CDR3 loop spans 12 amino acids. CDR1 and CDR2 (germline): MDHEN, SYDVKM. The CDR3 sequence is CASLTNTGELFF. Written as DNA, the CDR3 is TGTGCCAGCTTAACGAACACCGGGGAGCTGTTTTTT.

This clonotype has ten or more counts. The chain links TRBV2 to TRBJ2-1; 7 nucleotides agree with TRBD2. J was trimmed by 0 bases and V by 8 bases; bases with no gene match: 16. Germline V gene sequence: CDR1 SNHLY, CDR2 FYNNEI. The CDR3 has 18 amino acids. The CDR3 DNA reads TGTGCCAGCCCGGACGTCCGGGACTATTCGAGCTCCTACAATGAGCAGTTCTTC. Its translation: CASPDVRDYSSSYNEQFF. Supplemented by reference TRBV2 and TRBJ2-1, the full variable domain reads EPEVTQTPSHQVTQMGQEVILRCVPISNHLYFYWYRQILGQKVEFLVSFYNNEISEKSEIFDDQFSVERPDGSNFTLKIRSTKLEDSAMYFCASPDVRDYSSSYNEQFFGPGTRLTVL.

This clonotype came up many times. The gene calls are TRBV24-1 and TRBJ1-5; no definite D call. The V end lost 5 bases, the J end lost 2 bases, and 9 bases lay between the germline ends. CDR1 KGHDR and CDR2 SFDVKD come from the germline V gene. This CDR3 region has 14 residues. The CDR3 DNA follows: TGTGCCACCAGTGTCGCTGGAGGCAATCAGCCCCAGCATTTT. Residues: CATSVAGGNQPQHF.

At least ten counts were recorded for this clonotype. The gene calls are TRBV12-3 or TRBV12-4 and TRBJ2-7, with TRBD2 matching over 16 bases. This CDR3 spans 16 amino acids. J was trimmed by 2 bases and V by 3 bases; bases with no gene match: 1. The CDR3 DNA sequence: TGTGCCAGCAGTTTGGGACTAGCGGGAGGGCCCTACGAGCAGTACTTC. Residues: CASSLGLAGGPYEQYF.

The rearrangement links TRBV5-1 to TRBJ1-4, with a weak D call TRBD1 (6 bases). This CDR3 has 17 amino acids. V was cut by 4 bases and J by 2 bases, with 18 bases left in between. Germline V gene lookup returns CDR1 SGHRS and CDR2 YFSETQ. This chain's CDR3 is CASSGSLQGATNEKLFF. CDR3 coding DNA: TGCGCCAGCAGCGGATCCCTACAGGGTGCGACTAATGAAAAACTGTTTTTT.

Ten or more counts support this clonotype. The rearrangement joins TRBV6-1 to TRBJ1-3; 7 bases match TRBD1. Germline V gene lookup returns CDR1 MNHNS and CDR2 SASEGT. V dropped 6 bases and J dropped 0; count of bases not matched to a gene: 8. The CDR3 length is 16 residues. CDR3: CASRPGGSSSGNTIYF. CDR3 nucleotide sequence: TGTGCCAGCAGACCAGGGGGTTCGAGCTCTGGAAACACCATATATTTT.

V and J are TRBV5-1 and TRBJ2-7; maybe TRBD2 (5 bases). This CDR3 comprises 14 residues. Between the trimmed V and J ends, which lost 0 bases and 4 bases, there was a span of 11 bases. Per germline, CDR1 SGHRS and CDR2 YFSETQ. The CDR3 region is CASSLVGREYEQYF. CDR3 nucleotide sequence: TGCGCCAGCAGCTTGGTTGGGAGAGAGTACGAGCAGTACTTC. The whole variable domain, filled in from reference TRBV5-1 and TRBJ2-7, reads KAGVTQTPRYLIKTRGQQVTLSCSPISGHRSVSWYQQTPGQGLQFLFEYFSETQRNKGNFPGRFSGRQFSNSRSEMNVSTLELGDSALYLCASSLVGREYEQYFGPGTRLTVT.

This clonotype was seen repeatedly, ten times or more. This rearrangement joins TRBV10-3 to TRBJ1-5; D gene uncertain. The CDR3 consists of 15 residues. V lost 4 bases to trimming and J lost 8 bases, with 18 bases between them. From germline, CDR1 is ENHRY and CDR2 SYGVKD. CDR3 sequence (DNA): TGTGCCATCAGTGGGGAGGAAGGCCCTAGTGAGCCCCAGCATTTT. This translates into CAISGEEGPSEPQHF.

This clonotype showed up just a few times. The chain recombines TRBV15 with TRBJ2-1; perhaps TRBD2 as D (5 bases). Germline V CDR1 and CDR2: LNHNV, YYDKDF (reference sequence). The CDR3 runs to 18 residues. V was clipped by 0 bases and J by 7 bases, with 22 bases between them. The DNA for the CDR3 is TGTGCCACCAGCAGAGATGGGGTTCTAGCCCCCTTCCGGAATGAGCAGTTCTTC. It is translated as CATSRDGVLAPFRNEQFF.

This clonotype has at least ten counts. The gene calls are TRBV7-2 and TRBJ2-7; 8 nucleotides match TRBD2. Per germline, CDR1 SGHTA and CDR2 FQGNSA. J lost 0 bases, V lost 4 bases, and 2 bases had no gene match. The CDR3 spans 14 residues. CDR3 sequence (DNA): TGTGCCAGCAGCTATAGCGGGGTCTCCTACGAGCAGTACTTC. It translates to CASSYSGVSYEQYF.

The chain combines TRBV30 with TRBJ1-5, with D possibly TRBD1 on 6 matching bases. The CDR3 sequence is 17 residues long. Trimming removed 0 bases from V and 0 bases from J, with 15 bases in between. Germline loops: CDR1 GTSNPN, CDR2 SVGIG (reference sequence). This CDR3 is CAWSVLGGPYSNQPQHF. CDR3 nucleotide sequence: TGTGCCTGGAGTGTACTTGGGGGGCCTTATAGCAATCAGCCCCAGCATTTT.

The rearrangement joins TRBV5-1 to TRBJ2-5, with TRBD2 matching over 9 bases. CDR3 size: 13 residues. Unmatched junction bases numbered 11, after V lost 5 bases and J lost 12 bases. Germline loops: CDR1 SGHRS, CDR2 YFSETQ. Here the CDR3 reads CASSPGTSLREYF. Here the CDR3 DNA reads TGCGCCAGCAGTCCAGGGACTAGCCTAAGGGAGTACTTC.

This clonotype appeared many times. The chain links TRBV20-1 to TRBJ1-1; no firm D call. The CDR3 covers 13 residues. The V gene lost 3 bases and the J gene lost 5 bases, with 13 bases spanning the gap. The germline V gene has CDR1 DFQATT and CDR2 SNEGSKA (reference sequence). The CDR3 DNA reads as TGCAGTGCTAGTGGTGGGCGCGGAACTGAAGCTTTCTTT. This translates into CSASGGRGTEAFF.

This clonotype was counted at least ten times. The V call is TRBV2, the J call TRBJ2-7; D is unresolved. Germline CDR1 SNHLY, CDR2 FYNNEI. The CDR3 sequence is 12 residues long. V was pared by 3 bases and J by 5 bases, with 8 bases between. The CDR3 is CASSEAPNEQYF. The CDR3 DNA sequence: TGTGCCAGCAGTGAGGCCCCAAACGAGCAGTACTTC.

This clonotype has at least ten counts. The chain uses TRBV6-1 and TRBJ2-7, with 7 positions matching TRBD2. The J segment lost 2 bases and the V segment lost 8 bases, leaving 6 bases of the junction unmatched. There are 13 residues in the CDR3. CDR1 is MNHNS and CDR2 is SASEGT in the germline V gene. CDR3 nucleotides: TGTGCCAGCCGTCCTAGCGGAACCTACGAGCAGTACTTC. Translating gives CASRPSGTYEQYF.

The sample holds a few counts of this clonotype. This chain joins TRBV20-1 and TRBJ2-7; D gene ambiguous. Trimming left V 3 bases short and J 2 bases short, with 14 bases between. The CDR3 runs 14 residues. The germline gives CDR1 DFQATT, CDR2 SNEGSKA (reference sequence). The CDR3 region is CSASLRSGTYEQYF. As DNA, the CDR3 is TGCAGTGCTAGCCTTCGATCAGGAACCTACGAGCAGTACTTC.

The genes are TRBV14 and TRBJ2-4; D is ambiguous. Trimming pared 3 bases from V and 1 base from J, leaving 19 bases between. This CDR3 contains 18 residues. Per germline, CDR1 SGHDN and CDR2 FVKESK. CDR3 residues: CASSHSPSRIEAKNIQYF. CDR3 bases: TGTGCCAGCAGCCATTCCCCTTCGCGAATCGAGGCCAAAAACATTCAGTACTTC.

In this sample, this clonotype turned up many times. The J gene is TRBJ1-2, the V gene TRBV12-3 or TRBV12-4; 7 bases match TRBD1. The CDR3 is made up of 14 amino acids. With 2 bases clipped from V and 4 bases from J, the junction kept 4 bases outside the gene matches. This chain's CDR3 is CASSLRGGGYGYTF. The CDR3 DNA sequence: TGTGCCAGCAGTTTAAGAGGGGGCGGCTATGGCTACACCTTC.

This chain connects TRBV2 to TRBJ2-5; D perhaps matches TRBD2 (5 bases). The CDR3 length is 15 residues. Germline V CDR1 and CDR2: SNHLY, FYNNEI. V was shortened by 8 bases and J by 5 bases, with 21 bases between the two germline ends. As DNA, the CDR3 is TGTGCCAGCCTAACATCCCTCGGGGAGAGCGAGACCCAGTACTTC. The encoded protein is CASLTSLGESETQYF.

This clonotype was counted ten times or more. The rearrangement links TRBV6-1 to TRBJ1-1; D gene uncertain. V gave up 3 bases and J gave up 6 bases, with 14 bases separating them. The CDR3 runs to 14 residues. Germline CDR1 reads MNHNS; CDR2 reads SASEGT. The CDR3 here is CASSDFSRSPEAFF. CDR3 nucleotides: TGTGCCAGCAGTGATTTTTCCCGCAGTCCTGAAGCTTTCTTT.

This clonotype was recorded many times. The rearrangement links TRBV20-1 to TRBJ2-3, with 10 bases lining up with TRBD2. Looked up from germline, CDR1 is DFQATT and CDR2 is SNEGSKA (reference sequence). This CDR3 comprises 16 residues. The V gene end was trimmed by 0 bases and the J gene end by 3 bases; junction bases not matched to a gene: 6. CDR3 nucleotide sequence: TGCAGTGCTAGAGATCGGATAGCGGGAGGAACAGATACGCAGTATTTT. Protein sequence: CSARDRIAGGTDTQYF.

The rearrangement uses TRBV10-3 and TRBJ1-2; the D is unclear. Germline loops: CDR1 ENHRY, CDR2 SYGVKD. V was cut by 5 bases and J by 8 bases, with 15 bases left in between. This CDR3 is 13 amino acids long. CDR3 residues: CAISPDRLGGYTF. As DNA, the CDR3 is TGTGCCATCAGTCCGGACCGACTCGGGGGCTACACCTTC.

This chain uses TRBV19 with TRBJ1-1; 8 bases fit TRBD1. The CDR3 has 13 amino acids. The germline gives CDR1 LNHDA, CDR2 SQIVND (reference sequence). V lost 7 bases, J lost 10 bases, and 11 bases stayed unmatched. CDR3 amino acids: CASNRVRQGRAFF. The CDR3 nucleotides read TGTGCCAGTAATCGGGTCCGACAGGGGCGAGCTTTCTTT. Together with reference TRBV19 and TRBJ1-1, the CDR3 gives the full variable domain: DGGITQSPKYLFRKEGQNVTLSCEQNLNHDAMYWYRQDPGQGLRLIYYSQIVNDFQKGDIAEGYSVSREKKESFPLTVTSAQKNPTAFYLCASNRVRQGRAFFGQGTRLTVV.